Listed here are 26 T cell receptor beta chains from one sample, sequenced in a study of T cells in Graves' hyperthyroidism and ophthalmopathy. TCR beta CDR3 regions were amplified from RNA transcripts. RT-PCR in the first round (using the HTBI primer set) targeted the TCR CDR3. TCRdb reprocessed the multiplex PCR reads via MiXCR and lists one record per CDR3 protein. There are about 520,000 distinct CDR3 sequences in the sample; roughly 24% occur only once, and about 11% lies in the top ten. Sequenced sample: blood. Every receptor here comes from a woman aged 25-40 years with Graves' ophthalmopathy.

This chain joins TRBV20-1 and TRBJ2-7; D is perhaps TRBD2 (6 bases). The CDR3 is 12 residues long. V was shortened by 8 bases and J by 4 bases, with 15 bases between the two germline ends. Germline CDR1 is DFQATT and CDR2 is SNEGSKA (reference sequence). The CDR3 spells CSNSGINYEQYF. CDR3 coding DNA: TGCAGTAATAGCGGTATTAATTACGAGCAGTACTTC.

This clonotype was recorded many times. This rearrangement joins TRBV30 to TRBJ1-1; perhaps TRBD1 as D (5 bases). The CDR3 runs to 14 residues. Germline V gene data show CDR1 as GTSNPN and CDR2 as SVGIG (reference sequence). V lost 8 bases and J 4 bases, leaving 20 bases between the germline ends. The CDR3 bases are TGTGCCACGGACGGGCAGGGTGGTGTCACTGAAGCTTTCTTT. It translates to CATDGQGGVTEAFF.

This clonotype was seen more than once but under ten times. V and J are TRBV11-1 and TRBJ2-7; 12 positions match TRBD2. The ends lost 1 base at V and 6 bases at J; junction bases unmatched: 7. The CDR3 sequence is 16 residues long. The germline V gene has CDR1 SGHAT and CDR2 FQDESV (reference sequence). CDR3 sequence reads: CASSLELAGGPREQYF. As DNA, the CDR3 is TGTGCCAGCAGCTTAGAACTAGCGGGAGGCCCACGCGAGCAGTACTTC.

As concerns this clonotype: The junction departs from germline at one end; a sequencing error may be responsible. The chain employs TRBV27 and TRBJ2-5; no clear D. Germline loops: CDR1 MNHEY, CDR2 SMNVEV (reference sequence). CDR3 size: 13 residues. The CDR3 coding sequence is TGTGCCAGCAGTGAAATACGAGGCGAGACCCAGCACTTC. It encodes CASSEIRGETQHF.

The sample holds many counts of this clonotype. The rearrangement uses TRBV20-1 and TRBJ1-1; D is unclear. Germline-derived CDR1 and CDR2 are DFQATT and SNEGSKA (reference sequence). The CDR3 runs 11 residues. The V end was cut by 5 bases, the J end by 6 bases, with 10 bases between. This chain's CDR3 is CSAAGNAEAFF. In DNA, the CDR3 is TGCAGTGCTGCAGGTAATGCTGAAGCTTTCTTT.

This clonotype was found many times. This chain links TRBV6-1 with TRBJ1-5, with 9 bases matching TRBD1. Trimming took 6 bases from V and 2 from J; bases not matched to a gene: 8. There are 16 residues in the CDR3. Per germline, CDR1 MNHNS and CDR2 SASEGT. CDR3 sequence: CASRRQGVAGNQPQHF. The CDR3 DNA reads as TGTGCCAGCAGGAGACAGGGGGTTGCGGGCAATCAGCCCCAGCATTTT.

This clonotype has at least ten counts. The V and J genes are TRBV6-2 or TRBV6-3 and TRBJ2-7; 10 nucleotides agree with TRBD1. The CDR3 is 14 amino acids. V lost 1 base to trimming and J lost 6 bases; unmatched junction nucleotides: 3. Germline values: CDR1 MNHEY, CDR2 SVGEGT. The CDR3 sequence: CASSYWTGGAEQYF. The CDR3 coding sequence is TGTGCCAGCAGTTACTGGACAGGGGGAGCCGAGCAGTACTTC.

There are many counts of this clonotype. The chain has TRBV2 and TRBJ1-5, with 9 bases fitting TRBD1. Germline loops: CDR1 SNHLY, CDR2 FYNNEI. Germline trimming cut 6 bases from V and 7 bases from J; bases unmatched to any gene: 13. The CDR3 spans 16 residues. This chain's CDR3 is CASRLIQGAQLQPQHF. The CDR3 nucleotides read TGTGCCAGCAGGCTCATACAGGGGGCCCAGCTCCAGCCCCAGCATTTT. Supplemented by reference TRBV2 and TRBJ1-5, the full variable domain reads EPEVTQTPSHQVTQMGQEVILRCVPISNHLYFYWYRQILGQKVEFLVSFYNNEISEKSEIFDDQFSVERPDGSNFTLKIRSTKLEDSAMYFCASRLIQGAQLQPQHFGDGTRLSIL.

This clonotype was detected ten times or more. The rearrangement joins TRBV5-1 to TRBJ2-2, with 12 bases fitting TRBD1. The germline CDR1 and CDR2 sequences are SGHRS and YFSETQ. The ends lost 5 bases at V and 6 bases at J; junction bases unmatched: 14. CDR3 length: 18 residues. This CDR3 is CASRGLPGQGANAGELFF. As DNA, the CDR3 is TGCGCCAGCAGGGGACTACCGGGACAGGGGGCCAACGCCGGGGAGCTGTTTTTT.

This clonotype was recorded a few times. The J gene is TRBJ2-2, the V gene TRBV9, with D hard to call. The CDR3 has 13 residues. V was trimmed by 6 bases and J by 3 bases, leaving 9 bases between them. Germline lookup yields CDR1 SGDLS and CDR2 YYNGEE. The CDR3, as DNA: TGTGCCAGCAAAACAGTTCACACCGGGGAGCTGTTTTTT. Amino acid sequence: CASKTVHTGELFF.

This clonotype was seen repeatedly, ten times or more. The chain recombines TRBV10-3 with TRBJ2-2; no firm D call. V gave up 7 bases and J gave up 4 bases, with 7 bases separating them. CDR1 is ENHRY and CDR2 is SYGVKD in the germline V gene. This CDR3 has 12 residues. DNA of the CDR3: TGTGCCATCATTGGCACCACCGGGGAGCTGTTTTTT. This gives the protein CAIIGTTGELFF.

This chain joins TRBV6-1 and TRBJ1-1; TRBD1 is a possible D gene (5 bases). The CDR3 runs to 13 residues. Germline V gene sequence: CDR1 MNHNS, CDR2 SASEGT. The V end lost 0 bases, the J end lost 9 bases, and 11 bases lay between the germline ends. The CDR3 loop reads CASSEARGSKAFF. CDR3 sequence (DNA): TGTGCCAGCAGTGAAGCGCGGGGGAGCAAAGCTTTCTTT.

This rearrangement joins TRBV6-1 to TRBJ2-7, with D unclear. CDR1 is MNHNS, CDR2 SASEGT, per germline. The CDR3 runs 16 residues. V gave up 4 bases and J gave up 0 bases, with 16 bases separating them. CDR3 protein: CASSVDILQGSYEQYF. CDR3 bases: TGTGCCAGCAGTGTTGACATTCTCCAAGGCTCCTACGAGCAGTACTTC.

This clonotype came up many times. Since a much larger clone is just one base distant, this may be a read error. The chain combines TRBV10-3 with TRBJ1-2; the D is unclear. CDR1 is ENHRY and CDR2 is SYGVKD in the germline V gene. This CDR3 comprises 14 residues. CDR3 nucleotides: TGTGCCATCGGTGAGTCACCAGGAGGGCATGGCTACACCTTC. It codes for CAIGESPGGHGYTF.

This clonotype was observed at least ten times. The J gene is TRBJ2-7, the V gene TRBV6-5, with a tentative D call TRBD2 (6 bases). Germline CDR1 is MNHEY and CDR2 is SVGAGI. The V and J ends lost 10 bases and 4 bases respectively, with 17 bases between them. The CDR3 totals 13 residues. The CDR3: CATHSSRGYEQYF. The DNA for the CDR3 is TGTGCCACCCATTCGTCCCGGGGGTACGAGCAGTACTTC.

CDR3 coding DNA: TGTGCCATCAGTGGCACCGGGACACGCTCCTACGAGCAGTACTTC. The encoded protein is CAISGTGTRSYEQYF. J is TRBJ2-7 and V is TRBV10-3; perhaps TRBD1 as D (6 bases). Germline V gene sequence: CDR1 ENHRY, CDR2 SYGVKD. Trimming stripped 4 bases from V and 0 bases from J, with 13 bases between. The CDR3 totals 15 residues.

Notes on this clonotype: No conserved phenylalanine or tryptophan ends this CDR3, so it is likely a read error. The V gene is TRBV20-1, the J gene TRBJ1-1, with D unclear. Germline CDR1 and CDR2: DFQATT and SNEGSKA (reference sequence). The CDR3 runs to 13 residues. Trimming took off 5 bases at V and 0 bases at J, with 10 bases between the two ends. The CDR3 reads CSARRQMNTEAFV. CDR3 nucleotide sequence: TGCAGTGCTCGGAGGCAGATGAACACTGAAGCTTTCGTT.

This clonotype was found many times. The rearrangement links TRBV11-2 to TRBJ1-2; D is unclear. Looked up from germline, CDR1 is SGHAT and CDR2 is FQNNGV. The CDR3 is 14 residues long. V was trimmed by 1 base and J by 4 bases, leaving 10 bases between them. The CDR3 DNA sequence: TGTGCCAGCAGCTTAGTGGGCCGGACCTATGGCTACACCTTC. It encodes CASSLVGRTYGYTF.

This clonotype has only a few counts. CDR3 sequence reads: CASSVTSGLSYEQYF. CDR3 nucleotide sequence: TGTGCCAGCAGCGTGACTAGCGGTCTCTCCTACGAGCAGTACTTC. The V call is TRBV7-6, the J call TRBJ2-7, with 9 bases matching TRBD2. V lost 5 bases to trimming and J lost 0 bases; unmatched junction nucleotides: 5. The length of the CDR3 is 15 residues. Per the germline V gene, CDR1 is SGHVS and CDR2 is FNYEAQ.

This clonotype was observed at least ten times. The rearrangement joins TRBV18 to TRBJ2-7, with TRBD1 matching 7 bases. J lost 6 bases, V lost 6 bases, and 8 bases had no gene match. Germline CDR1 KGHSH, CDR2 LQKENI. CDR3 length: 13 residues. The CDR3 loop is CASSPDRVREQYF. The CDR3 region has the DNA TGTGCCAGCTCTCCAGACAGGGTCCGCGAGCAGTACTTC.

This clonotype has just a few counts. J is TRBJ1-1 and V is TRBV27; D may be TRBD1 (5 bases). V was clipped by 5 bases and J by 6 bases, with 19 bases between them. Germline values: CDR1 MNHEY, CDR2 SMNVEV (reference sequence). This CDR3 is built from 15 residues. The CDR3 sequence is CASSPRVPGGAEAFF. The DNA for the CDR3 is TGTGCCAGCAGTCCGCGCGTGCCGGGGGGGGCTGAAGCTTTCTTT.

This clonotype came up a few times. Written as DNA, the CDR3 is TGTGCCAGCTCACCTGGAGCGGAGCGCAACACCGGGGAGCTGTTTTTT. It is translated as CASSPGAERNTGELFF. This chain connects TRBV18 to TRBJ2-2, with a tentative D call TRBD2 (5 bases). CDR1 and CDR2 (germline): KGHSH, LQKENI. This CDR3 comprises 16 residues. The V gene lost 3 bases and the J gene lost 2 bases, with 13 bases spanning the gap.

In DNA form, the CDR3 reads TGCAGTGCTAGATCACGGGACTCTGGAAACACCATATATTTT. Protein product: CSARSRDSGNTIYF. The chain employs TRBV20-1 and TRBJ1-3; no reliable D call. Germline V gene lookup returns CDR1 DFQATT and CDR2 SNEGSKA (reference sequence). The CDR3 runs 14 residues. The germline V and J ends were trimmed by 2 bases and 0 bases, with 8 bases remaining between them.

In this sample, this clonotype turned up many times. The chain employs TRBV20-1 and TRBJ2-7; TRBD1 or TRBD2 may be the D gene (5 bases each). Germline assignment: CDR1 DFQATT and CDR2 SNEGSKA (reference sequence). CDR3 length: 16 amino acids. With 0 bases removed from V and 0 bases from J, the gap between germline ends came to 15 bases. The CDR3 here is CSAREPYKGSSYEQYF. The CDR3 region has the DNA TGCAGTGCTAGAGAACCGTATAAGGGGAGCTCCTACGAGCAGTACTTC.

This clonotype was seen a few times. The chain recombines TRBV29-1 with TRBJ1-2; D perhaps matches TRBD1 (5 bases). Germline CDR1 reads SQVTM; CDR2 reads ANQGSEA. The CDR3 consists of 12 residues. The V and J ends lost 7 bases and 8 bases respectively, with 17 bases between them. CDR3 coding DNA: TGCAGCGCGCGCGGGGGGGGGTTGGGCTACACCTTC. It encodes CSARGGGLGYTF.

This chain uses TRBV24-1 with TRBJ2-2, with D perhaps matching TRBD2 (5 bases). The CDR3 extends over 14 amino acids. V dropped 4 bases and J dropped 5 bases, with 10 bases sitting between them. In germline, CDR1 is KGHDR, CDR2 SFDVKD. The CDR3 here is CATSDLRGTGELFF. As DNA, the CDR3 is TGTGCCACCAGTGACCTCCGGGGAACCGGGGAGCTGTTTTTT.